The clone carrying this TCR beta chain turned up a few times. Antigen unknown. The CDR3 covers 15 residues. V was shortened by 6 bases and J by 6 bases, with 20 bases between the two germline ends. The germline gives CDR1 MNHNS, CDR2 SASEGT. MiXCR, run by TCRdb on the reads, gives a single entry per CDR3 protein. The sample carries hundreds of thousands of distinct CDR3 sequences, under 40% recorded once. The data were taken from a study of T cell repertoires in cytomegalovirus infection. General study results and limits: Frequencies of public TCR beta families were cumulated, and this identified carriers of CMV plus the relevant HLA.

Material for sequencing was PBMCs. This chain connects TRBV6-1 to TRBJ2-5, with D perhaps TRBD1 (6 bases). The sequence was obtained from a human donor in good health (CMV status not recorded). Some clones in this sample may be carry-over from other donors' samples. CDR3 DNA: TGTGCCAGCAGCCACAATACAGGGTTGTTGAAGACCCAGTACTTC. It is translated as CASSHNTGLLKTQYF.